What follows describes a single T cell receptor (beta chain). The target antigen is unknown. The PCR contained 60 Vbeta and 13 Jbeta primers. Profiling relied on immunoSEQ multiplex PCR, and the TCRdb table lists in-frame clones only, not all of them. This sample has 150,000 to 180,000 clones; around 79% occur once, and the top ten carry approximately 8%. J was trimmed by 7 bases and V by 0 bases; bases with no gene match: 4. CDR1 SGHVS and CDR2 FNYEAQ come from the germline V gene. The CDR3 extends over 15 amino acids. The data stem from a study of cytomegalovirus exposure and HLA in healthy donors. Findings of the study overall: Indistinguishability led to the exclusion of some V segments, TRBV6-2 and TRBV6-3 included. The authors listed around 150 TCR beta chains as cytomegalovirus-associated. Links to common viral pathogens appeared, in a later analysis, for several of the most significant clusters. The study had only CMV serostatus as immune exposure information.

The sequenced sample was PBMCs. The V and J genes are TRBV7-6 and TRBJ2-2, with 8 bases that match TRBD1. This receptor was obtained from a man aged 25 to 40 in good health and CMV-seropositive. Written as DNA, the CDR3 is TGTGCCAGCAGCTTAGCGCAGGGGGCTGTCGGGGAGCTGTTTTTT. It specifies CASSLAQGAVGELFF.